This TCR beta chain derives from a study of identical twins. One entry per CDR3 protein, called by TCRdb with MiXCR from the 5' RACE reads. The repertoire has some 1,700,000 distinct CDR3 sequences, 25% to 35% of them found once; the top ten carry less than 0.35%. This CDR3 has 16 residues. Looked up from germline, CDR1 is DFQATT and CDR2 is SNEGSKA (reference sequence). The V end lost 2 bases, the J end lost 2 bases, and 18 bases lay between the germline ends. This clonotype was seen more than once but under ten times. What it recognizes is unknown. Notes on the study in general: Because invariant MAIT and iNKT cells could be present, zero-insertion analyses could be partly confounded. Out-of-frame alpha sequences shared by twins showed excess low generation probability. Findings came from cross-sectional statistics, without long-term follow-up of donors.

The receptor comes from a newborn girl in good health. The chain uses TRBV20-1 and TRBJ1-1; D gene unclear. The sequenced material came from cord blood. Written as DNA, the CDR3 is TGCAGTGCTAGAAGTAGCGGCAGCCTCGTTAACACTGAAGCTTTCTTT. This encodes CSARSSGSLVNTEAFF.